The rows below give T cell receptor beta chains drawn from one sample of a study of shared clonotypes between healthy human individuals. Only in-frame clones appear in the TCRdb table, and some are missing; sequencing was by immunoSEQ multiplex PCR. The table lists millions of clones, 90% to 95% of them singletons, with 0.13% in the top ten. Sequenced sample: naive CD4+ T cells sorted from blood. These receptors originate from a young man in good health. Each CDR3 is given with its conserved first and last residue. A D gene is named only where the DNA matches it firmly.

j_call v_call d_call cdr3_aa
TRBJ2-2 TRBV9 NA CASSVTRYGELFF
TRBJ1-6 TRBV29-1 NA CSVDIGGGSPLHF
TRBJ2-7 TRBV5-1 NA CASSSGTVESYEQYF
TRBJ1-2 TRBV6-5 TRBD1 CASRGDRVLGYTF
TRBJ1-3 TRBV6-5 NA CASSYSPDEPGNTIYF
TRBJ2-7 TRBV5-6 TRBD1 CASSFWDRSYEQYF
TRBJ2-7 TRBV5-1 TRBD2 CANSFGGSPEQYF
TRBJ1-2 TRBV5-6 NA CASSDHLNYGYTF
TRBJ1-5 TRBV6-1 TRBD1 CASSGIGGPTPQHF
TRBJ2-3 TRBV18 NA CASSPPSSRTDTQYF
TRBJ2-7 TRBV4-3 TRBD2 CASSQAFGGGTYEQYF
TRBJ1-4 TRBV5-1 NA CASRLQGRDEKLFF
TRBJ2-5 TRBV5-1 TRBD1 CASSTRQGETQYF
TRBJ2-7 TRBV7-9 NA CASSSVWQGTYEQYF
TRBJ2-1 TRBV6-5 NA CASRAGGGYEQFF
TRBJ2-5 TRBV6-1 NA CASSRDGQRETQYF
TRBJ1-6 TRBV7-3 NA CASSSLGSPLHF
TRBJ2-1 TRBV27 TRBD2 CASSLTSGTINEQFF
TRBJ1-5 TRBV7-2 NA CASSLVGGFSFIQPQHF
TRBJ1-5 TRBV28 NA CASSQGYLQASQHF
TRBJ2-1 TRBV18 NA CASSPPSYNEQFF
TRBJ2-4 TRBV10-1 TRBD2 CASSGPAGGIQYF
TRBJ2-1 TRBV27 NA CASSASGLYEQFF
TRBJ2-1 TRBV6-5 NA CASSESNEQFF
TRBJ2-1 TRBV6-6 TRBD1 CAVKGAGGKDNEQFF
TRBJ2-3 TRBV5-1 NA CASSPASPDTQYF
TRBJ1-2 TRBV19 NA CASSRTDYGYTF
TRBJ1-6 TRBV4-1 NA CASSQGQGLNSPLHF
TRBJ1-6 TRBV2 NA CASSEGATVYSGVTYRNSPLHF
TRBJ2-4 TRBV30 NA CAWSGYRTDTKNIQYF
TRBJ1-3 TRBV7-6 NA CASSLGGAGNTIYF
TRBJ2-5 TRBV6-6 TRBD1 CASSPRDRGRETQYF
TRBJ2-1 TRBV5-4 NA CASSLGTLSYNEQFF
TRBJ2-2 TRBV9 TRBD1 CASRVGQAGGELFF
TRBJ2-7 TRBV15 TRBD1 CATSEGQGNSYEQYF
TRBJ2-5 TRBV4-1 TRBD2 CASSPRLAGRETQYF
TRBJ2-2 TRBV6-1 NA CASSVKGNTGELFF
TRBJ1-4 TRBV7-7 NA CASSQGPNEKLFF
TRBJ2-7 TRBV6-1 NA CASSTDLRGEQYF
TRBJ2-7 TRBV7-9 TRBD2 CASSPFGGGPYEQYF
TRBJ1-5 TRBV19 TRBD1 CASSLLQGAYQPQHF
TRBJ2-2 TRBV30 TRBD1 CARDRENTGELFF
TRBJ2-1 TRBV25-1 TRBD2 CASSEYSAGAVNEQFF
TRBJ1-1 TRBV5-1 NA CASGPLSGTNTEAFF
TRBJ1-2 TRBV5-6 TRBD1 CASSPGTGGYGEGYTF
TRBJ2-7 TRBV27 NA CASSSLAAPEQYF
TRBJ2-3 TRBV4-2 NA CASSRARGATDTQYF
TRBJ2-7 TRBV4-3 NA CASSPTYLPVEQYF
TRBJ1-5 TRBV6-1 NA CATVVAGNNQPQHF
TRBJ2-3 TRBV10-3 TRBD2 CAISEMAGGVSTDTQYF
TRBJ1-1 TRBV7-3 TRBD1 CASSSGTGKAEAFF
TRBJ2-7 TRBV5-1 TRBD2 CASSREFTSAGAYEQYF
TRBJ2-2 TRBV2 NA CASRKEDMNTGELFF
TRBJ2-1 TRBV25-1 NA CASREVSGHPYNEQFF
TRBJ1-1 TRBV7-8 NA CASSLIRATEAFF
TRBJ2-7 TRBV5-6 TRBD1 CASSSGTGVYEQYF
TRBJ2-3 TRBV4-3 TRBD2 CASSQGTSGGRSTDTQYF
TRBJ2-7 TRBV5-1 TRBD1 CASSHQGANEQYF
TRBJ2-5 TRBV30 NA CAWSVRVQETQYF
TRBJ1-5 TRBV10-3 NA CATLEPRQVSSNQPQHF